This section outlines one TCR beta chain sequence together with its context. Looked up from germline, CDR1 is KGHSH and CDR2 is LQKENI. J was trimmed by 0 bases and V by 5 bases; bases with no gene match: 15. The CDR3 is 19 amino acids. This sample is drawn from a study of neoadjuvant nivolumab and ipilimumab in lung cancer. Assay: immunoSEQ multiplex PCR; the TCRdb copy retains only in-frame clones and omits some. The sample shows over 20,000 clones, approximately 78% of them seen only once. The clonotype comes from an adult with non-small cell lung cancer. The chain is built from TRBV18 and TRBJ1-5; TRBD1 matches at 8 bases. Specimen: tumor tissue, collected after neoadjuvant nivolumab, alone or with ipilimumab, at or shortly before surgery. CDR3 bases: TGTGCCAGCTCATACGAACAGGGGTGGCAGGGGGCTAGCAATCAGCCCCAGCATTTT. Translated: CASSYEQGWQGASNQPQHF.